The 27 T cell receptor beta chains below come from one sample, sequenced in a study of low-dose radiotherapy and immunotherapy resistance in tumors. Noted time point: after trial treatment. The treatment was: LDRT plus nivolumab, ipilimumab, low-dose cyclophosphamide and aspirin (RACIN trial). First-strand cDNA relied on TRAV- and TRBV-specific primers spanning alpha and beta chains. The authors ran roughly 20 PCR cycles to amplify TCRs with a constant-region primer and V-primer adapter. TCRdb redid the calling of the reads with MiXCR, one entry per CDR3 protein. The profile covers approximately 100,000 distinct CDR3 sequences, with roughly 20% appearing a single time and roughly 4.3% taken by the ten largest. Sequenced material: PBMCs, taken after low-dose radiotherapy plus immunotherapy. All receptors derive from a male donor with prostate cancer.

The chain recombines TRBV5-1 with TRBJ2-3; TRBD2 is a possible D gene (6 bases). This CDR3 spans 14 amino acids. CDR1 and CDR2 from the germline V gene are SGHRS and YFSETQ. Trimming took off 0 bases at V and 3 bases at J, with 8 bases between the two ends. In nucleotides, the CDR3 is TGCGCCAGCAGCTTGGAAGGACTAACAGATACGCAGTATTTT. This gives the protein CASSLEGLTDTQYF.

There are many counts of this clonotype. V and J are TRBV2 and TRBJ2-1; 12 positions match TRBD2. There are 16 residues in the CDR3. V lost 3 bases and J lost 7; bases outside the gene matches: 7. Per germline, CDR1 SNHLY and CDR2 FYNNEI. The CDR3 sequence is CASSDGTSGGRNEQFF. The DNA for the CDR3 is TGTGCCAGCAGTGATGGAACTAGCGGGGGGAGGAATGAGCAGTTCTTC.

This clonotype has at least ten counts. The chain recombines TRBV2 with TRBJ2-7; D possibly matches TRBD1 or TRBD2 (5 bases each). The CDR3 is 14 amino acids. CDR1 is SNHLY and CDR2 is FYNNEI in the germline V gene. The germline V and J ends were trimmed by 3 bases and 2 bases, with 11 bases remaining between them. The DNA of the CDR3 is TGTGCCAGCAGTGACGGGGCTAGCACCTACGAGCAGTACTTC. This encodes CASSDGASTYEQYF.

In this sample, this clonotype turned up many times. Relative to the germline gene, one junction end is altered; a read error may explain this. The chain links TRBV13 to TRBJ2-3, with no clear D. Germline V CDR1 and CDR2: PRHDT, FYEKMQ (reference sequence). This CDR3 spans 17 amino acids. CDR3 in amino acids: CASSQDPGRITSDTQYF. For the CDR3, the DNA is TGCGCCAGCAGCCAAGATCCTGGGCGGATAACCTCGGATACGCAGTATTTT. Looking up the rest from reference TRBV13 and TRBJ2-3 gives the full variable domain: AAGVIQSPRHLIKEKRETATLKCYPIPRHDTVYWYQQGPGQDPQFLISFYEKMQSDKGSIPDRFSAQQFSDYHSELNMSSLELGDSALYFCASSQDPGRITSDTQYFGPGTRLTVL.

The CDR3 protein is CASSSPRGGYTF. The CDR3 DNA reads as TGTGCCAGCAGTTCCCCTCGAGGTGGCTACACCTTC. The chain couples TRBV28 to TRBJ1-2; no reliable D call. Looked up from germline, CDR1 is MDHEN and CDR2 is SYDVKM. This CDR3 spans 12 amino acids. The V and J ends lost 4 bases and 7 bases respectively, with 10 bases between them.

J is TRBJ2-7 and V is TRBV12-5, with 9 positions matching TRBD1. The CDR3 consists of 15 residues. The V and J ends lost 7 bases and 6 bases, in that order; junction bases with no gene match: 13. The V gene's germline CDR1 is LGHNT and CDR2 FRNRAP. The CDR3 DNA sequence: TGTGCTAGTGCCGCCCCGGGACAGGGTTTCGGCGAGCAGTACTTC. It yields the protein CASAAPGQGFGEQYF.

This clonotype has a handful of counts. This likely stems from a read error, as it lies one base from a far larger clone. This chain links TRBV13 with TRBJ2-7; 10 nucleotides align to TRBD2. The V gene end was trimmed by 0 bases and the J gene end by 7 bases; junction bases not matched to a gene: 9. The V gene's germline CDR1 is PRHDT and CDR2 FYEKMQ (reference sequence). This CDR3 comprises 16 residues. CDR3 protein: CASSLGPSGGYNEQYF. For the CDR3, the DNA is TGTGCCAGCAGCTTAGGGCCTAGCGGGGGATACAATGAGCAGTACTTC.

Turning to this clonotype: A much more abundant neighbour one base away suggests this may be a read error. This chain connects TRBV7-8 to TRBJ2-4; D is possibly TRBD2 (5 bases). This CDR3 is 15 amino acids long. V lost 3 bases to trimming and J lost 7 bases, with 16 bases between them. Germline assignment: CDR1 SGHVS and CDR2 FQNEAQ. The CDR3 loop is CASSFSEAGDNIQYF. CDR3 DNA: TGTGCCAGCAGCTTTAGTGAGGCCGGGGATAACATTCAGTACTTC.

This clonotype was counted ten times or more. This chain connects TRBV15 to TRBJ2-7; no firm D call. The CDR3 runs 12 residues. From germline, CDR1 is LNHNV and CDR2 YYDKDF (reference sequence). With 0 bases removed from V and 3 bases from J, the gap between germline ends came to 3 bases. CDR3 DNA sequence: TGTGCCACCAGCAGAGACAGCTACGAGCAGTACTTC. Amino acid sequence: CATSRDSYEQYF.

This clonotype occurred many times. This sequence joins TRBV12-3 or TRBV12-4 and TRBJ2-7; perhaps D is TRBD1 or TRBD2 (5 bases each). The CDR3 is made up of 12 amino acids. V lost 6 bases, J lost 4 bases, and 10 bases lay in between. CDR3 sequence (DNA): TGTGCCAGCAGCAAGGGACCTTACGAGCAGTACTTC. Translating gives CASSKGPYEQYF.

The CDR3 DNA reads as TGTGCCAGCAGCACCAAGGGGGGCGGGTCCAATGAGCAGTTCTTC. This gives the protein CASSTKGGGSNEQFF. V usage is TRBV11-1 and J usage is TRBJ2-1; D may be TRBD1 or TRBD2 (6 bases each). The CDR3 is 15 amino acids. The V end lost 5 bases, the J end lost 6 bases, and 17 bases lay between the germline ends. Germline lookup yields CDR1 SGHAT and CDR2 FQDESV (reference sequence).

This clonotype was detected many times. The chain links TRBV7-9 to TRBJ2-1; 9 bases agree with TRBD1. The end of the DNA aligns better with TRBJ2-7, so the J call may be wrong. Germline CDR1 is SEHNR and CDR2 is FQNEAQ (reference sequence). This CDR3 spans 14 amino acids. CDR3 in amino acids: CASSFGTGNYEQYF. The DNA for the CDR3 is TGTGCCAGCAGCTTTGGGACAGGGAACTACGAGCAGTACTTC.

This clonotype was observed many times. The genes are TRBV15 and TRBJ2-3, with TRBD2 as a possible D gene (6 bases). V was trimmed by 1 base and J by 0 bases, leaving 11 bases between them. This CDR3 contains 16 residues. CDR1 is LNHNV and CDR2 is YYDKDF in the germline V gene (reference sequence). The chain's CDR3 is CATSRARGPSTDTQYF. The DNA for the CDR3 is TGTGCCACCAGCAGAGCGCGGGGACCTAGCACAGATACGCAGTATTTT.

This clonotype has at least ten counts. The genes are TRBV4-2 and TRBJ2-2; perhaps TRBD1 as D (5 bases). The CDR3 sequence is 14 residues long. V was clipped by 3 bases and J by 5 bases, with 10 bases between them. Germline CDR1 reads LGHNA; CDR2 reads YNFKEQ. DNA for the CDR3: TGTGCCAGCAGCCACACGGACACAACCGGGGAGCTGTTTTTT. Protein: CASSHTDTTGELFF.

This clonotype was recorded many times. The CDR3 DNA is TGTGCCAGCAGCCCAACGGGGCCGCTTAACAATGAGCAGTTCTTC. It translates to CASSPTGPLNNEQFF. The V call is TRBV5-4, the J call TRBJ2-1, with D perhaps TRBD1 or TRBD2 (5 bases each). Trimming took 4 bases from V and 5 from J, leaving 16 bases between them. This CDR3 contains 15 residues. Germline CDR1 reads SGHNT; CDR2 reads YYREEE (reference sequence).

At least ten counts were recorded for this clonotype. J is TRBJ2-2 and V is TRBV2; D perhaps matches TRBD1 (6 bases). From germline, CDR1 is SNHLY and CDR2 FYNNEI. The CDR3 has 15 amino acids. The V end lost 6 bases, the J end lost 0 bases, and 11 bases lay between the germline ends. CDR3 DNA sequence: TGTGCCAGCAGCGTGGACAGTTCGAACACCGGGGAGCTGTTTTTT. It is translated as CASSVDSSNTGELFF.

This clonotype was counted ten times or more. The gene calls are TRBV5-4 and TRBJ2-3, with D perhaps TRBD1 (6 bases). Germline V gives CDR1 SGHNT, CDR2 YYREEE (reference sequence). Trimming cost V 2 bases and J 2 bases, with 15 bases left between them. This CDR3 spans 16 amino acids. CDR3 sequence (DNA): TGTGCCAGCAGCTTTCTTGGGGGCCCCCTCACAGATACGCAGTATTTT. Translation gives CASSFLGGPLTDTQYF. Complete variable domain (other parts from reference TRBV5-4 and TRBJ2-3): ETGVTQSPTHLIKTRGQQVTLRCSSQSGHNTVSWYQQALGQGPQFIFQYYREEENGRGNFPPRFSGLQFPNYSSELNVNALELDDSALYLCASSFLGGPLTDTQYFGPGTRLTVL.

This clonotype was observed at least ten times. The V call is TRBV5-1, the J call TRBJ1-1, with D hard to call. CDR3 size: 15 residues. V shed 4 bases and J shed 5 bases, with 18 bases lying between them. Germline CDR1 is SGHRS and CDR2 is YFSETQ. CDR3 sequence (DNA): TGCGCCAGCAGCCCGGGAGGGAGCCTGGGGACTGAAGCTTTCTTT. Amino acids: CASSPGGSLGTEAFF. Combining the CDR3 with reference TRBV5-1 and TRBJ1-1 gives the whole variable domain KAGVTQTPRYLIKTRGQQVTLSCSPISGHRSVSWYQQTPGQGLQFLFEYFSETQRNKGNFPGRFSGRQFSNSRSEMNVSTLELGDSALYLCASSPGGSLGTEAFFGQGTRLTVV.

The table lists this clonotype with many counts. The chain recombines TRBV5-5 with TRBJ1-1; D call uncertain. The CDR3 consists of 14 residues. The germline gives CDR1 SGHKS, CDR2 YYEKEE (reference sequence). Between the trimmed V and J ends, which lost 6 bases and 4 bases, there was a span of 16 bases. The CDR3 nucleotides read TGTGCCAGCACCGAGAGGATGCTATTCACTGAAGCTTTCTTT. Its translation is CASTERMLFTEAFF.

The CDR3 spells CASSLEGDTWGEQYF. CDR3 DNA: TGCGCCAGCAGCTTGGAGGGGGACACGTGGGGCGAGCAGTACTTC. The chain joins TRBV5-1 to TRBJ2-7; weak D call: TRBD1 (6 bases). Germline CDR1 SGHRS, CDR2 YFSETQ. V was trimmed by 0 bases and J by 6 bases, leaving 16 bases between them. The CDR3 consists of 15 residues.

This clonotype was counted many times. The J gene is TRBJ2-7, the V gene TRBV7-9; D not certain. Trimming removed 2 bases from V and 3 bases from J, with 5 bases in between. The CDR3 has 12 residues. The germline gives CDR1 SEHNR, CDR2 FQNEAQ (reference sequence). CDR3 DNA: TGTGCCAGCAGCTTAACCCACTACGAGCAGTACTTC. Its protein is CASSLTHYEQYF.

This clonotype was detected ten times or more. The genes are TRBV7-6 and TRBJ1-1; tentative D call: TRBD1 (6 bases). V was clipped by 5 bases and J by 5 bases, with 15 bases between them. The CDR3 extends over 14 amino acids. The V gene's germline CDR1 is SGHVS and CDR2 FNYEAQ. This CDR3 is CASSPPGGRTEAFF. In DNA form, the CDR3 reads TGTGCCAGCAGCCCCCCCGGGGGGCGGACTGAAGCTTTCTTT.

In its sample, this clonotype was seen many times. The chain is built from TRBV12-3 or TRBV12-4 and TRBJ2-2; perhaps TRBD2 as D (5 bases). Trimming removed 5 bases at V and 5 bases at J, with 15 bases between. This CDR3 region has 15 residues. CDR3 protein: CASSPFLASTGELFF. CDR3 bases: TGTGCCAGCAGTCCTTTCCTAGCTTCAACCGGGGAGCTGTTTTTT.

This clonotype occurred many times. V gene TRBV2 combines with J gene TRBJ2-6; D not certain. This CDR3 region has 14 residues. V was pared by 5 bases and J by 0 bases, with 5 bases between. The germline V gene encodes CDR1 SNHLY and CDR2 FYNNEI. CDR3 residues: CASSSDSGANVLTF. CDR3 nucleotides: TGTGCCAGCAGTTCAGACTCTGGGGCCAACGTCCTGACTTTC. The full variable domain, rest sourced from reference TRBV2 and TRBJ2-6, is EPEVTQTPSHQVTQMGQEVILRCVPISNHLYFYWYRQILGQKVEFLVSFYNNEISEKSEIFDDQFSVERPDGSNFTLKIRSTKLEDSAMYFCASSSDSGANVLTFGAGSRLTVL.

This clonotype showed up many times. The rearrangement links TRBV12-3 or TRBV12-4 to TRBJ2-3, with 7 bases fitting TRBD1. V trimming: 0 bases; J trimming: 6 bases; junction bases outside the gene matches: 3. The CDR3 has 14 residues. The CDR3 here is CASSLAGGRDTQYF. For the CDR3, the DNA is TGTGCCAGCAGTTTAGCAGGGGGCAGGGATACGCAGTATTTT.

As regards this clonotype: Since a far larger clone is one base different, this is likely a read error. This sequence joins TRBV13 and TRBJ2-1; D uncertain. Germline lookup yields CDR1 PRHDT and CDR2 FYEKMQ (reference sequence). The germline V and J ends were trimmed by 4 bases and 8 bases, with 18 bases remaining between them. The CDR3 spans 15 residues. The DNA for the CDR3 is TGTGCCAGCAGCTACCGGGCCCTAGTTATCCATGAGCAGTTCTTC. This sequence encodes CASSYRALVIHEQFF.

This clonotype was counted a few times. Given a much more abundant clone one base away, this may be a read error. This chain links TRBV19 with TRBJ1-3; D not resolved. V was trimmed by 4 bases and J by 2 bases, leaving 12 bases between them. This CDR3 has 15 amino acids. CDR1 is LNHDA and CDR2 is SQIVND in the germline V gene (reference sequence). As DNA, the CDR3 is TGTGCCAGTAGTAAAAATCTGGATGCTGGAAACACCATATATTTT. This translates into CASSKNLDAGNTIYF.